These 22 T cell receptor beta chains were all obtained from the same sample, sequenced in a study of CD8+ T cells in alopecia areata. RNA was isolated and reverse transcribed to cDNA, the sequencing template. Assay: immunoSEQ multiplex PCR; the TCRdb copy retains only in-frame clones and omits some. In the table there are about 190,000 clones, more than 55% of which are singletons. Treatment meaning: oral pan-JAK inhibitor, 5-10 mg twice daily. The sequencing used CD4+ T cells sorted from blood, collected at approximately week 49, from a patient treated with tofacitinib. The receptors here all came from a human donor with alopecia areata.

The rearrangement joins TRBV5-1 to TRBJ1-1, with unresolved D. Germline CDR1 is SGHRS and CDR2 is YFSETQ. This CDR3 comprises 13 residues. Trimming shortened V by 0 bases and J by 5 bases, and 8 bases separated the two germline ends. The CDR3 is CASSLAVGTEAFF. CDR3 DNA: TGCGCCAGCAGCTTGGCCGTGGGGACTGAAGCTTTCTTT.

The rearrangement uses TRBV15 and TRBJ2-1; no clear D gene. Between the trimmed V and J ends, which lost 0 bases and 4 bases, there was a span of 10 bases. CDR3 size: 15 residues. Germline V lookup: CDR1 LNHNV, CDR2 YYDKDF (reference sequence). CDR3 residues: CATSREGGMYNEQFF. The CDR3 DNA reads as TGTGCCACCAGCAGAGAGGGCGGAATGTACAATGAGCAGTTCTTC.

This clone has just a few counts. The CDR3 loop is CASSPQGGSPLHF. CDR3 DNA: TGTGCCAGCAGCCCCCAAGGGGGGTCACCCCTCCACTTT. The chain combines TRBV27 with TRBJ1-6, with a weak D call TRBD1 (6 bases). Germline lookup yields CDR1 MNHEY and CDR2 SMNVEV (reference sequence). The germline V and J ends were trimmed by 6 bases and 10 bases, with 13 bases remaining between them. The CDR3 totals 13 residues.

V usage is TRBV4-3 and J usage is TRBJ2-2; D possibly corresponds to TRBD1 (5 bases). CDR3 length: 15 residues. From germline, CDR1 is LGHNA and CDR2 YSLEER. Deletions cut 1 base from V and 3 bases from J, with 9 bases between. CDR3: CASSQGGRDTGELFF. For the CDR3, the DNA is TGCGCCAGCAGCCAAGGAGGCAGGGACACCGGGGAGCTGTTTTTT.

This clone was observed a few times. Other DNA sequences in this sample translate to the same CDR3. The genes are TRBV29-1 and TRBJ2-7, with D hard to call. The CDR3 runs 11 residues. CDR1 and CDR2 from the germline V gene are SQVTM and ANQGSEA. V was trimmed by 6 bases and J by 2 bases, leaving 8 bases between them. CDR3 sequence (DNA): TGCAGCGTGGGTTCTACCTACGAGCAGTACTTC. The encoded protein is CSVGSTYEQYF.

This clone was observed a handful of times. The V gene is TRBV29-1, the J gene TRBJ2-3; D gene unclear. Trimming cost V 7 bases and J 3 bases, with 11 bases left between them. The CDR3 covers 12 residues. Germline CDR1 SQVTM, CDR2 ANQGSEA. The CDR3 region has the DNA TGCAGCGAGAAGGACGGTACAGATACGCAGTATTTT. Protein sequence: CSEKDGTDTQYF.

This clone was found a few times. V and J are TRBV29-1 and TRBJ1-1; the D gene is possibly TRBD1 (6 bases). In germline, CDR1 is SQVTM, CDR2 ANQGSEA. Between the trimmed V and J ends, which lost 5 bases and 3 bases, there was a span of 19 bases. The CDR3 totals 15 residues. CDR3 amino acids: CSVRISRDTDTEAFF. The CDR3 nucleotides read TGCAGCGTTCGAATTAGCCGGGACACAGACACTGAAGCTTTCTTT.

J is TRBJ1-2 and V is TRBV4-3; D is undetermined. This CDR3 is built from 17 residues. Germline CDR1 LGHNA, CDR2 YSLEER. The V end was cut by 0 bases, the J end by 3 bases, with 17 bases between. The CDR3 DNA sequence: TGCGCCAGCAGCCAAGATATAAGTCCCAGCGTAGACTATGGCTACACCTTC. This sequence encodes CASSQDISPSVDYGYTF.

This chain links TRBV12-5 with TRBJ1-6; 9 bases are a match to TRBD1. V was clipped by 5 bases and J by 8 bases; unmatched bases: 10. Germline loops: CDR1 LGHNT, CDR2 FRNRAP. CDR3 length equals 16 residues. The CDR3 spells CASGHTQGAYDSPLHF. CDR3 bases: TGTGCTAGTGGTCACACACAGGGGGCATATGATTCACCCCTCCACTTT.

This clone has just one count. CDR3 loop: CASSQGDRSSYEQYF. CDR3 coding DNA: TGCGCCAGCAGCCAGGGTGACAGGAGCTCCTACGAGCAGTACTTC. This chain connects TRBV4-1 to TRBJ2-7, with TRBD1 as a possible D gene (6 bases). The CDR3 is 15 amino acids. Trimming took 3 bases from V and 0 from J, leaving 12 bases between them. Germline CDR1 MGHRA, CDR2 YSYEKL.

This sequence joins TRBV19 and TRBJ1-5; no clear D. Germline loops: CDR1 LNHDA, CDR2 SQIVND (reference sequence). V gave up 6 bases and J gave up 2 bases, with 5 bases separating them. This CDR3 is 12 amino acids long. CDR3 protein: CASSRGNQPQHF. In DNA, the CDR3 is TGTGCCAGTAGCCGAGGCAATCAGCCCCAGCATTTT.

The CDR3 region is CASSSTGTLQETQYF. The CDR3 DNA reads as TGCGCCAGCAGCAGTACCGGGACGCTACAAGAGACCCAGTACTTC. This rearrangement joins TRBV5-1 to TRBJ2-5, with D tentatively TRBD1 or TRBD2 (5 bases each). The CDR3 consists of 15 residues. Germline values: CDR1 SGHRS, CDR2 YFSETQ. Trimming left V 4 bases short and J 2 bases short, with 15 bases between.

The V call is TRBV29-1, the J call TRBJ2-1; 9 positions match TRBD1. Looked up from germline, CDR1 is SQVTM and CDR2 is ANQGSEA. V was clipped by 3 bases and J by 5 bases; unmatched bases: 5. The CDR3 sequence is 14 residues long. The chain's CDR3 is CSVDDRGGHNEQFF. CDR3 nucleotides: TGCAGCGTTGATGACAGGGGGGGTCACAATGAGCAGTTCTTC.

This sequence joins TRBV30 and TRBJ1-6; D unresolved. The CDR3 is 13 residues long. Germline CDR1 reads GTSNPN; CDR2 reads SVGIG (reference sequence). V lost 6 bases and J 6 bases, leaving 12 bases between the germline ends. The CDR3 nucleotides read TGTGCCTGCTCCCCGCAGTTTAATTCACCCCTCCACTTT. It yields the protein CACSPQFNSPLHF.

As regards this clone: A junction end diverges from the germline sequence, so it may reflect a read error. The V gene is TRBV6-5, the J gene TRBJ2-6; D not resolved. This CDR3 is 14 amino acids long. Germline CDR1 is MNHEY and CDR2 is SVGAGI. CDR3 amino acids: CASSTSSEANVLTF. The CDR3, as DNA: TGTGCCAGCAGTACGAGCTCTGAGGCCAACGTCCTGACTTTC.

The chain employs TRBV30 and TRBJ2-1; weak D call: TRBD2 (5 bases). V dropped 0 bases and J dropped 13 bases, with 16 bases sitting between them. Germline CDR1 is GTSNPN and CDR2 is SVGIG (reference sequence). CDR3 length: 13 residues. DNA of the CDR3: TGTGCCTGGAGTGTAGTGGACTCCCTCCCCCAGTTCTTC. It yields the protein CAWSVVDSLPQFF.

The chain uses TRBV7-3 and TRBJ2-6; unclear D gene. This CDR3 is 14 amino acids long. CDR1 is SGHTA, CDR2 FQGTGA, per germline. Trimming removed 6 bases from V and 4 bases from J, with 10 bases in between. The CDR3 reads CASRSNAGANVLTF. The CDR3 region has the DNA TGTGCCAGCAGGTCGAATGCGGGGGCCAACGTCCTGACTTTC.

V gene TRBV30 combines with J gene TRBJ1-2, with D perhaps matching TRBD1 (5 bases). Trimming pared 1 base from V and 7 bases from J, leaving 10 bases between. In germline, CDR1 is GTSNPN, CDR2 SVGIG (reference sequence). The length of the CDR3 is 12 residues. In DNA form, the CDR3 reads TGTGCCTGGAGTGCGAATCAGGGTGGCTACACCTTC. It codes for CAWSANQGGYTF. The variable domain in full, with the rest retrieved from reference TRBV30 and TRBJ1-2, is SQTIHQWPATLVQPVGSPLSLECTVEGTSNPNLYWYRQAAGRGLQLLFYSVGIGQISSEVPQNLSASRPQDRQFILSSKKLLLSDSGFYLCAWSANQGGYTFGSGTRLTVV.

This chain links TRBV29-1 with TRBJ2-5; 7 bases match TRBD1. Germline-derived CDR1 and CDR2 are SQVTM and ANQGSEA. The CDR3 has 13 amino acids. The V and J ends lost 8 bases and 5 bases, in that order; junction bases with no gene match: 11. In DNA, the CDR3 is TGCAGCTCGAGACAGGGATTAGTGGAGACCCAGTACTTC. Translating it yields CSSRQGLVETQYF.

The table lists this clone with many counts. This chain uses TRBV9 with TRBJ1-6; D is undetermined. Germline V gene lookup returns CDR1 SGDLS and CDR2 YYNGEE. CDR3 length equals 15 residues. V was pared by 4 bases and J by 10 bases, with 18 bases between. CDR3 bases: TGTGCCAGCAGCAAAGCCCGGACGGCGTACTCACCCCTCCACTTT. Its protein is CASSKARTAYSPLHF.

This CDR3 is CASSATGFNQPQHF. The CDR3 DNA is TGTGCCAGCAGTGCGACAGGGTTCAATCAGCCCCAGCATTTT. The rearrangement uses TRBV25-1 and TRBJ1-5; TRBD1 matches 7 bases. CDR1 MGHDK and CDR2 SYGVNS come from the germline V gene. The CDR3 totals 14 residues. V shed 4 bases, J shed 3 bases, and the junction held 3 bases outside the gene matches.

This chain connects TRBV5-1 to TRBJ2-5, with TRBD2 matching 11 bases. V gave up 0 bases and J gave up 5 bases; unmatched junction bases: 0. Per the germline V gene, CDR1 is SGHRS and CDR2 is YFSETQ. This CDR3 spans 14 amino acids. CDR3 nucleotides: TGCGCCAGCAGCTTGGCTAGCGGGGGGGAGACCCAGTACTTC. This codes for CASSLASGGETQYF.